The sequence of this T cell receptor (beta chain) was determined in a study of T cells in Graves' hyperthyroidism and ophthalmopathy. Only a few counts were recorded for this clonotype. The antigen is not known. This CDR3 has 13 residues. Germline V gene lookup returns CDR1 GTSNPN and CDR2 SVGIG (reference sequence). Based on clinical symptoms, serum thyroxine and TRAb, thyroid ultrasound and orbital computed tomography, diagnoses were reached. Amplified regions were TCR beta CDR3 sequences from RNA transcripts. Carried out on the TCR CDR3, a first-round RT-PCR used the HTBI primer set. MiXCR was run by TCRdb on the multiplex PCR reads, yielding one entry per CDR3 protein. The repertoire consists of 450,000 to 650,000 distinct CDR3 sequences, with 13% to 15% occurring once and the leading ten covering 7.1%. Findings and limits, study-wide: A model of 13 V-J features distinguished ophthalmopathy from stable hyperthyroidism.

The clonotype was recovered from a woman aged 18 to 35 with Graves' ophthalmopathy. The chain has TRBV30 and TRBJ1-5; the D gene is possibly TRBD1 (6 bases). The sample consisted of blood. The chain's CDR3 is CARGQGTNQPQHF. DNA of the CDR3: TGTGCGCGGGGGCAGGGGACTAATCAGCCCCAGCATTTT.